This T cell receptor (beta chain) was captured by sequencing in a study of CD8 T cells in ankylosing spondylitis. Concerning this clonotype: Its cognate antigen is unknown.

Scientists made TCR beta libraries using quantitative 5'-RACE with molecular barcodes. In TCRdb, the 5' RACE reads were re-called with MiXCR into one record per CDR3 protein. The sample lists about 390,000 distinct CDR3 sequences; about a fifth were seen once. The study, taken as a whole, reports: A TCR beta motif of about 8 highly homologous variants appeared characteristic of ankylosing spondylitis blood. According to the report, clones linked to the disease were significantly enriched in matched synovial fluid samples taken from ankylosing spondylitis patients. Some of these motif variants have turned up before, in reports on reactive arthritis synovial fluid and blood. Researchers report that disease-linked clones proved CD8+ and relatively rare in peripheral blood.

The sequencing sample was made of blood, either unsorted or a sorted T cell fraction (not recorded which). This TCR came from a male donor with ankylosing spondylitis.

CDR3 amino acids: CASSLVLERGPYEQYF. The CDR3 coding sequence is TGCGCCAGCAGCTTGGTATTGGAGAGGGGGCCGTACGAGCAGTACTTC. The chain couples TRBV5-1 to TRBJ2-7; 7 positions agree with TRBD1. The CDR3 contains 16 residues. Germline loops: CDR1 SGHRS, CDR2 YFSETQ. J lost 4 bases, V lost 0 bases, and 10 bases had no gene match.